This entry lists 24 T cell receptor beta chains sequenced from one sample in a study of CD8+ T cells in alopecia areata. cDNA serving as the sequencing template came from extracted, reverse transcribed RNA. TCRdb's table, derived via immunoSEQ multiplex PCR, lists solely in-frame clones and lacks some. In the table there are under 150,000 clones, about four fifths of which are singletons. Described treatment: oral pan-JAK inhibitor, 5-10 mg twice daily. The specimen was CD8+ T cells sorted from blood, collected at week 4, from a patient treated with tofacitinib. The receptors here all came from a human donor with alopecia areata.

The chain has TRBV7-6 and TRBJ2-3; 7 positions match TRBD2. The V and J ends lost 2 bases and 6 bases, in that order; junction bases with no gene match: 5. The CDR3 covers 14 residues. The germline V gene encodes CDR1 SGHVS and CDR2 FNYEAQ. The CDR3 region has the DNA TGTGCCAGCAGCTTATTTGCGGGGGAGGATACGCAGTATTTT. This gives the protein CASSLFAGEDTQYF.

J is TRBJ1-2 and V is TRBV4-1; D is unresolved. V dropped 4 bases and J dropped 8 bases, with 14 bases sitting between them. The CDR3 loop spans 13 amino acids. CDR1 is MGHRA and CDR2 is YSYEKL in the germline V gene. The CDR3 coding sequence is TGCGCCAGCAGCCCGGCTAGGGAGGGCGGCTACACCTTC. Its protein is CASSPAREGGYTF.

This chain joins TRBV19 and TRBJ1-5; perhaps TRBD1 as D (5 bases). The CDR3 is 15 residues long. With 3 bases removed from V and 4 bases from J, the gap between germline ends came to 13 bases. Germline CDR1 is LNHDA and CDR2 is SQIVND (reference sequence). The DNA of the CDR3 is TGTGCCAGTAGTATCTGGGGGGTTGGAAATCAGCCCCAGCATTTT. Translation gives CASSIWGVGNQPQHF.

The chain combines TRBV15 with TRBJ2-1; D is perhaps TRBD1 (5 bases). Trimming cost V 6 bases and J 2 bases, with 8 bases left between them. This CDR3 is 13 amino acids long. Germline values: CDR1 LNHNV, CDR2 YYDKDF (reference sequence). The chain's CDR3 is CATRETAYNEQFF. The CDR3 DNA sequence: TGTGCCACCAGAGAGACAGCCTACAATGAGCAGTTCTTC.

Note on this clone: Other DNA sequences in the same sample also yield this CDR3. This chain uses TRBV4-1 with TRBJ2-7; D is unclear. Per germline, CDR1 MGHRA and CDR2 YSYEKL. V was clipped by 1 base and J by 2 bases, with 6 bases between them. This CDR3 is built from 13 residues. CDR3 sequence (DNA): TGCGCCAGCAGCCAAGTAGGCGCCTACGAGCAGTACTTC. It yields the protein CASSQVGAYEQYF.

The chain is built from TRBV23-1 and TRBJ2-7; TRBD1 matches 9 bases. TRBV23-1 is an ORF, with its function uncertain. The V gene end was trimmed by 8 bases and the J gene end by 1 base; junction bases not matched to a gene: 30. The CDR3 is 22 residues long. In DNA form, the CDR3 reads TGCGCCAGCGCCCGGGTGGCCCCCAAAGCGGGACAGGGAAGAGTTTGGTCCTACGAGCAGTACTTC. It is translated as CASARVAPKAGQGRVWSYEQYF.

This clone was seen only a few times. The chain links TRBV6-5 to TRBJ2-3, with no clear D. V lost 2 bases to trimming and J lost 3 bases, with 9 bases between them. This CDR3 comprises 14 residues. CDR1 and CDR2 (germline): MNHEY, SVGAGI. CDR3 sequence reads: CASSYAFGTDTQYF. The CDR3 DNA is TGTGCCAGCAGTTACGCCTTTGGGACAGATACGCAGTATTTT.

This clone was observed a single time. The V gene is TRBV27, the J gene TRBJ1-6; unclear D gene. Germline V lookup: CDR1 MNHEY, CDR2 SMNVEV (reference sequence). The V and J ends lost 0 bases and 9 bases respectively, with 6 bases between them. There are 13 residues in the CDR3. The CDR3 bases are TGTGCCAGCAGTTTATCCCCTTCTTCACCCCTCCACTTT. Translating gives CASSLSPSSPLHF.

V gene TRBV4-1 combines with J gene TRBJ2-1; maybe TRBD2 (5 bases). The germline V and J ends were trimmed by 0 bases and 5 bases, with 11 bases remaining between them. CDR1 is MGHRA, CDR2 YSYEKL, per germline. CDR3 size: 15 residues. Here the CDR3 DNA reads TGCGCCAGCAGCCAAGAGAATAGCGCCCACAATGAGCAGTTCTTC. Translated: CASSQENSAHNEQFF.

This clone occurred a few times. The junction differs from germline at one of its ends, possibly a read error. The chain has TRBV7-9 and TRBJ2-7; D not resolved. The germline gives CDR1 SEHNR, CDR2 FQNEAQ (reference sequence). This CDR3 spans 11 amino acids. The CDR3 region is CASSLSSEQYF. The CDR3 nucleotides read TGTGCCAGCAGTTTATCCTCCGAGCAGTACTTC.

Comments on this clone: The same CDR3 also results from other DNA sequences found in this sample. The CDR3 sequence: CASSLSAGTVDGYTF. The CDR3, as DNA: TGCGCCAGCAGCTTATCGGCTGGGACAGTGGATGGCTACACCTTC. The chain joins TRBV5-1 to TRBJ1-2, with 7 bases identical to TRBD1. With V trimmed by 2 bases and J by 6 bases, 10 bases remained unmatched. Germline V gene lookup returns CDR1 SGHRS and CDR2 YFSETQ. This CDR3 is 15 amino acids long.

V and J are TRBV5-1 and TRBJ2-7; D uncertain. V lost 3 bases, J lost 5 bases, and 12 bases lay in between. CDR3 length: 13 residues. CDR1 SGHRS and CDR2 YFSETQ come from the germline V gene. The CDR3 region is CASSSSPGDEQYF. The CDR3 DNA follows: TGCGCCAGCAGCTCCTCGCCGGGCGACGAGCAGTACTTC.

Here the CDR3 reads CASRPGQGHNSPLHF. In DNA form, the CDR3 reads TGCGCCAGCAGGCCGGGACAGGGACATAATTCACCCCTCCACTTT. The chain links TRBV5-1 to TRBJ1-6, with 9 positions matching TRBD1. J gave up 5 bases and V 5 bases, and 5 bases lay outside the gene matches. Germline values: CDR1 SGHRS, CDR2 YFSETQ. The CDR3 totals 15 residues.

The rearrangement links TRBV5-5 to TRBJ1-2; weak D call: TRBD1 (5 bases). Trimming pared 7 bases from V and 3 bases from J, leaving 10 bases between. The CDR3 runs 12 residues. The germline gives CDR1 SGHKS, CDR2 YYEKEE (reference sequence). CDR3 bases: TGTGCCAGCCTGGGGGGTGACTATGGCTACACCTTC. Amino acid sequence: CASLGGDYGYTF.

This rearrangement joins TRBV19 to TRBJ1-1; possibly TRBD1 for D (6 bases). CDR3 length equals 14 residues. With 7 bases removed from V and 3 bases from J, the gap between germline ends came to 15 bases. CDR1 and CDR2 from the germline V gene are LNHDA and SQIVND (reference sequence). The CDR3 sequence is CASTYKGGHTEAFF. In nucleotides, the CDR3 is TGTGCCAGTACCTACAAGGGGGGTCACACTGAAGCTTTCTTT.

This sequence joins TRBV4-2 and TRBJ2-3, with D possibly TRBD2 on 7 matching bases. This CDR3 contains 17 residues. V lost 0 bases, J lost 2 bases, and 15 bases lay in between. Germline-derived CDR1 and CDR2 are LGHNA and YNFKEQ. DNA for the CDR3: TGTGCCAGCAGCCAAGATCGAAGGGGGGGGGCCACAGATACGCAGTATTTT. Translating gives CASSQDRRGGATDTQYF.

The chain links TRBV6-5 to TRBJ1-3, with TRBD1 identical over 9 bases. Germline CDR1 is MNHEY and CDR2 is SVGAGI. J lost 7 bases, V lost 2 bases, and 0 bases had no gene match. The CDR3 runs 13 residues. CDR3: CASSYGTGNTIYF. Written as DNA, the CDR3 is TGTGCCAGCAGTTACGGGACAGGGAACACCATATATTTT.

The genes are TRBV30 and TRBJ1-1, with unresolved D. V was cut by 4 bases and J by 2 bases, with 14 bases left in between. This CDR3 contains 14 residues. CDR1 and CDR2 from the germline V gene are GTSNPN and SVGIG (reference sequence). CDR3 region: CAWTLGRINTEAFF. The DNA of the CDR3 is TGTGCCTGGACCCTAGGACGTATAAACACTGAAGCTTTCTTT.

DNA for the CDR3: TGCAGCGTTGAAGCGGACAGGGTGGATGATGGCTACACCTTC. This gives the protein CSVEADRVDDGYTF. The chain recombines TRBV29-1 with TRBJ1-2; TRBD1 matches 8 bases. V trimming: 1 base; J trimming: 6 bases; junction bases outside the gene matches: 7. The CDR3 covers 14 residues. Per germline, CDR1 SQVTM and CDR2 ANQGSEA.

This clone appeared once. This sequence joins TRBV5-1 and TRBJ2-5; 8 bases map to TRBD1. The germline CDR1 and CDR2 sequences are SGHRS and YFSETQ. Germline trimming cut 6 bases from V and 2 bases from J; bases unmatched to any gene: 6. This CDR3 spans 14 amino acids. The CDR3 region is CASNHGQGQETQYF. The CDR3 bases are TGCGCCAGCAACCACGGACAGGGACAAGAGACCCAGTACTTC.

The rearrangement uses TRBV19 and TRBJ1-2, with D maybe TRBD1 (6 bases). CDR3 length equals 16 residues. Germline CDR1 LNHDA, CDR2 SQIVND (reference sequence). Trimming took off 3 bases at V and 8 bases at J, with 22 bases between the two ends. The CDR3 loop reads CASSITSTGAASGYTF. CDR3 nucleotide sequence: TGTGCCAGTAGTATCACTTCGACAGGCGCGGCTTCCGGCTACACCTTC.

This clone was seen a handful of times. The chain combines TRBV28 with TRBJ2-5, with 8 bases fitting TRBD2. Germline V gene lookup returns CDR1 MDHEN and CDR2 SYDVKM. V was clipped by 8 bases and J by 0 bases; unmatched bases: 8. This CDR3 comprises 15 residues. The CDR3 nucleotides read TGTGCCAGCTTGACGACGGGGGGGTACCAAGAGACCCAGTACTTC. Its translation: CASLTTGGYQETQYF.

The gene calls are TRBV7-6 and TRBJ1-1; D gene ambiguous. CDR1 SGHVS and CDR2 FNYEAQ come from the germline V gene. With 6 bases removed from V and 1 base from J, the gap between germline ends came to 12 bases. The CDR3 loop spans 14 amino acids. CDR3 residues: CASRPPHRNTEAFF. CDR3 in DNA: TGTGCCAGCAGGCCTCCCCACAGGAACACTGAAGCTTTCTTT.

This clone was counted only a few times. This chain connects TRBV29-1 to TRBJ2-1; 9 bases align to TRBD2. The germline CDR1 and CDR2 sequences are SQVTM and ANQGSEA. V trimming: 6 bases; J trimming: 9 bases; junction bases outside the gene matches: 6. The CDR3 totals 12 residues. The CDR3 region has the DNA TGCAGCGTCTTAGCGGGGGAGATTGAGCAGTTCTTC. This gives the protein CSVLAGEIEQFF.